This TCR beta chain was sequenced in a study of cytomegalovirus exposure and HLA in healthy donors. Study-level points and caveats: Across donors, presence/absence analyses took sequencing depth to be roughly uniform. TCR sequences were mostly rare, though some public TCRs occurred in many donors. Specific recognition of CMV antigens was confirmed in vitro for a few chains (all CMV-associated).

This clone was seen a handful of times. The antigen remains undetermined. The PCR ran on 60 Vbeta and 13 Jbeta primers. TCRdb's table, derived via immunoSEQ multiplex PCR, lists solely in-frame clones and lacks some. The sample lists 150,000 to 200,000 clones; roughly three quarters were seen once. This TCR was sampled from a woman between 50 and 59 years old in good health and CMV-seronegative. The source material was PBMCs.

CDR3 bases: TGTGCCAGCAGCTCGGGACTACCTCGGACCGGGGAGCTGTTTTTT. It codes for CASSSGLPRTGELFF. The V call is TRBV7-3, the J call TRBJ2-2; 7 bases match TRBD2. The CDR3 is made up of 15 amino acids. Germline CDR1 reads SGHTA; CDR2 reads FQGTGA. The V gene end was trimmed by 4 bases and the J gene end by 5 bases; junction bases not matched to a gene: 7.